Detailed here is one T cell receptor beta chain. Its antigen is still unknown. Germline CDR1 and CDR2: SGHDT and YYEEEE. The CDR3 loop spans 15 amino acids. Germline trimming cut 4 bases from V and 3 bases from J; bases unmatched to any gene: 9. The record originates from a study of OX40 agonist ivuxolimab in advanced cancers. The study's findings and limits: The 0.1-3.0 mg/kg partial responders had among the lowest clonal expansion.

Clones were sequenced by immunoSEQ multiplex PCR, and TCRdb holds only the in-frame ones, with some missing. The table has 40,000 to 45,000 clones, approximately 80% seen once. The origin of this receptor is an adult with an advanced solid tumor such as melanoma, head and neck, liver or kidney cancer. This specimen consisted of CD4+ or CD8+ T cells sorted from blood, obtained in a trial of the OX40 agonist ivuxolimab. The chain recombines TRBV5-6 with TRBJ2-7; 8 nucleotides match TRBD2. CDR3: CASSPRLAGHYEQYF. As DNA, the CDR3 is TGTGCCAGCAGCCCTCGCCTAGCGGGTCACTACGAGCAGTACTTC. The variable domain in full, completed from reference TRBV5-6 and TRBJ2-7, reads DAGVTQSPTHLIKTRGQQVTLRCSPKSGHDTVSWYQQALGQGPQFIFQYYEEEERQRGNFPDRFSGHQFPNYSSELNVNALLLGDSALYLCASSPRLAGHYEQYFGPGTRLTVT.